The 10 T cell receptor beta chains below come from one sample, sequenced in a study of cytomegalovirus exposure and HLA in healthy donors (dated by TCRdb to 2016 to 2017). Preparation of the library involved the immunoSEQ multiplex PCR assay. A mixture of 60 forward primers for TCR Vbeta segments and 13 reverse primers for TCR Jbeta segments was used in the multiplex PCR. Held by TCRdb, this immuneACCESS table contains in-frame sequences only and omits some clones. Under half of the omission traces to an unresolved V gene where checked; the cause of the rest is unknown. This sample has some 90,000 clones in its table, and about four fifths of those were observed once. The top ten hold about a tenth of the sample. Sequencing was performed on PBMCs. The receptors were gathered from a human donor in good health.

This clone was counted between two and nine times. The CDR3 is CASTTTSYNEQFF. In DNA form, the CDR3 reads TGTGCCAGCACGACAACCTCCTACAATGAGCAGTTCTTC. The chain uses TRBV27 and TRBJ2-1; the D is unclear. This CDR3 comprises 13 residues. Germline loops: CDR1 MNHEY, CDR2 SMNVEV (reference sequence). V lost 7 bases, J lost 0 bases, and 7 bases lay in between.

The rearrangement uses TRBV7-2 and TRBJ2-5; the match to TRBD2 covers 8 bases. CDR3 size: 15 residues. Per the germline V gene, CDR1 is SGHTA and CDR2 is FQGNSA. V gave up 6 bases and J gave up 1 base; unmatched junction bases: 7. CDR3 sequence: CASRISGAIQETQYF. DNA of the CDR3: TGTGCCAGCAGGATTAGCGGGGCAATCCAAGAGACCCAGTACTTC.

This chain joins TRBV7-2 and TRBJ2-5; TRBD2 agrees at 9 bases. The CDR3 extends over 17 amino acids. The J segment lost 5 bases and the V segment lost 7 bases, leaving 17 bases of the junction unmatched. Germline-derived CDR1 and CDR2 are SGHTA and FQGNSA. The CDR3 region has the DNA TGTGCCAGCATCAATCGCCCGGGACTAGCAGTATCGGAGACCCAGTACTTC. It yields the protein CASINRPGLAVSETQYF. Using reference TRBV7-2 and TRBJ2-5 for the parts outside the CDR3, the full variable domain is GAGVSQSPSNKVTEKGKDVELRCDPISGHTALYWYRQSLGQGLEFLIYFQGNSAPDKSGLPSDRFSAERTGGSVSTLTIQRTQQEDSAVYLCASINRPGLAVSETQYFGPGTRLLVL.

J is TRBJ2-1 and V is TRBV7-3; TRBD2 might be the D (6 bases). The V end was cut by 2 bases, the J end by 6 bases, with 11 bases between. The CDR3 has 14 residues. From germline, CDR1 is SGHTA and CDR2 FQGTGA. The CDR3 region has the DNA TGTGCCAGCAGCTTAGACGGGAGAGTCAATGAGCAGTTCTTC. It is translated as CASSLDGRVNEQFF.

The chain is built from TRBV7-8 and TRBJ1-2; D not resolved. The V gene lost 5 bases and the J gene lost 3 bases, with 10 bases spanning the gap. Germline lookup yields CDR1 SGHVS and CDR2 FQNEAQ. CDR3 length: 13 residues. This CDR3 reads CASSHTVDYGYTF. The CDR3 nucleotides are TGTGCCAGCAGCCATACAGTAGACTATGGCTACACCTTC.

The chain employs TRBV7-2 and TRBJ2-3; weak D call: TRBD1 (5 bases). The germline CDR1 and CDR2 sequences are SGHTA and FQGNSA. Trimming removed 4 bases at V and 1 base at J, with 9 bases between. This CDR3 is built from 14 residues. The CDR3 loop is CASSWVGGTDTQYF. CDR3 sequence (DNA): TGTGCCAGCAGCTGGGTAGGGGGCACAGATACGCAGTATTTT.

V gene TRBV7-8 combines with J gene TRBJ2-7, with 10 bases aligning to TRBD2. With V trimmed by 5 bases and J by 1 base, 8 bases remained unmatched. Germline V gives CDR1 SGHVS, CDR2 FQNEAQ. The CDR3 sequence is 16 residues long. The DNA for the CDR3 is TGTGCCAGCAGCCCAAGCGGGGGGGCTAATTCCTACGAGCAGTACTTC. Protein: CASSPSGGANSYEQYF.

This rearrangement joins TRBV5-1 to TRBJ1-1; 8 bases are a match to TRBD1. The CDR3 extends over 15 amino acids. Per germline, CDR1 SGHRS and CDR2 YFSETQ. J lost 4 bases, V lost 3 bases, and 8 bases had no gene match. The CDR3 DNA reads as TGCGCCAGCAGCTCAACCAACACAGGGGGCACTGAAGCTTTCTTT. It is translated as CASSSTNTGGTEAFF.

The chain combines TRBV7-9 with TRBJ1-2; 8 nucleotides line up with TRBD1. V was pared by 4 bases and J by 5 bases, with 18 bases of the junction left unmatched. Germline V gives CDR1 SEHNR, CDR2 FQNEAQ (reference sequence). The CDR3 loop spans 18 amino acids. The CDR3 region has the DNA TGTGCCAGCAGCTCGGAAAACAGGGGGAGGGGTTCTGGGTATGGCTACACCTTC. Translation gives CASSSENRGRGSGYGYTF. The whole variable domain, remainder taken from reference TRBV7-9 and TRBJ1-2, is DTGVSQNPRHKITKRGQNVTFRCDPISEHNRLYWYRQTLGQGPEFLTYFQNEAQLEKSRLLSDRFSAERPKGSFSTLEIQRTEQGDSAMYLCASSSENRGRGSGYGYTFGSGTRLTVV.

This chain links TRBV6-5 with TRBJ2-5; D unclear. Germline V gives CDR1 MNHEY, CDR2 SVGAGI. V was shortened by 3 bases and J by 5 bases, with 4 bases between the two germline ends. The CDR3 loop spans 11 amino acids. The CDR3 spells CASSYGETQYF. In DNA, the CDR3 is TGTGCCAGCAGTTATGGCGAGACCCAGTACTTC.